A selection of T cell receptor beta chains follows, all from one sample in a study of blood T cells in healthy people across ages. TCRdb re-derived calls from the 5' RACE reads in MiXCR, one entry per CDR3 protein. The data show roughly 1.5 million distinct CDR3 sequences, 42% seen once. Sequenced material: blood. These receptors were taken from a woman younger than 30 in good health. The CDR3 runs from the conserved cysteine through the conserved F or W. The D gene is left open where the match is weak. Part of the rows lack a size; the others show once, few, many or a class for expanded clones.

-	TRBV5-5	TRBJ2-3	few	TGTGCCAGCAGCTTGGAGGCAGGACAAATGGGCACAGATACGCAGTATTTT	CASSLEAGQMGTDTQYF
-	TRBV30	TRBJ2-5	-	TGTGCCTGGAGTCCCCCGGGGACTTGTCAAGAGACCCAGTACTTC	CAWSPPGTCQETQYF
TRBD1	TRBV18	TRBJ2-1	-	TGTGCCAGCTCACCACTGGGACAGGGTCCCTACAATGAGCAGTTCTTC	CASSPLGQGPYNEQFF
-	TRBV5-1	TRBJ1-6	-	TGCGCCAGCAGCTTCTCGGCCTCGGATTCACCCCTCCACTTT	CASSFSASDSPLHF
TRBD1	TRBV6-2/TRBV6-3	TRBJ2-1	-	TGTGCCAGCAGTTTCCTACCGGGACAGGGGATAATAGATGAGCAGTTCTTC	CASSFLPGQGIIDEQFF
-	TRBV15	TRBJ2-6	-	TGTGCCACCGCGTCTGGGGCCAACGTCCGGACTTTC	CATASGANVRTF
-	TRBV10-3	TRBJ1-1	-	TGTGCCATCAGTGAGTCGACATTAAGGAACACTGAAGCTTTCTTT	CAISESTLRNTEAFF
TRBD2	TRBV9	TRBJ2-1	-	TGTGCCAGCAGCTCCGCCGGGACTAGTTACAATGAGCAGTTCTTC	CASSSAGTSYNEQFF
-	TRBV2	TRBJ1-6	-	TGTGCCAGCAAAGACGGTCTGAATAATTCACCCCTCCACTTT	CASKDGLNNSPLHF
-	TRBV7-2	TRBJ2-1	-	TGTGCCGGCAGCTTAGTAGTCGGGGGGCACAATGAGCAGTTCTTC	CAGSLVVGGHNEQFF
TRBD1	TRBV5-1	TRBJ2-3	few	TGCGCCAGCAGCACTGGGACAGTTCCATATACGCAGTATTTT	CASSTGTVPYTQYF
TRBD1	TRBV20-1	TRBJ1-2	-	TGCAGTGCTTCCGACAGGGGTTTAGCTAACTATGGCTACACCTTC	CSASDRGLANYGYTF
-	TRBV2	TRBJ2-1	few	TGTGCCAGCAAGTGGGAGAACAATGAGCAGTTCTTC	CASKWENNEQFF
-	TRBV11-2	TRBJ2-5	-	TGTGCCAGCAGCCCGATATCCGGGGGGACCCAGTACTTC	CASSPISGGTQYF